These 20 T cell receptor beta chains were sequenced from one sample in a study of regulatory and conventional T cells in RAG deficiency. Genomic DNA came from blood conventional CD4+ T cells gated CD25-low CD127-high. Sequenced by immunoSEQ multiplex PCR; TCRdb stores in-frame clones only, minus some. The repertoire holds about 30,000 clones, more than 90% seen once, with over 0.35% in the top ten. These data were likewise used in another study, on regulatory T cells. That work adds: The primer mix had 52 TRBV and 13 TRBJ primers.

The specimen was CD25- CD4+ T cells sorted from blood. These receptors were obtained from a human donor in good health.

The CDR3 DNA sequence: TGTGCCTGGACAAACAGCGGAGCCACCTACGAGCAGTACTTC. Amino acid sequence: CAWTNSGATYEQYF. This chain uses TRBV30 with TRBJ2-7; a possible D gene is TRBD2 (5 bases). The CDR3 consists of 14 residues. The ends were cut back, 4 bases at V and 2 bases at J, with 15 bases in the middle. The germline gives CDR1 GTSNPN, CDR2 SVGIG (reference sequence).

This chain joins TRBV4-3 and TRBJ1-1; D gene unclear. Deletions cut 0 bases from V and 3 bases from J, with 17 bases between. The CDR3 length is 17 residues. Germline lookup yields CDR1 LGHNA and CDR2 YSLEER. The CDR3 sequence: CASSQEERALEYTEAFF. The CDR3 DNA is TGCGCCAGCAGCCAAGAGGAGAGGGCCCTAGAATACACTGAAGCTTTCTTT.

This chain uses TRBV6-5 with TRBJ2-7; 12 positions match TRBD1. Germline V CDR1 and CDR2: MNHEY, SVGAGI. There are 16 residues in the CDR3. Trimming cost V 0 bases and J 4 bases; bases outside gene matches: 4. The CDR3 here is CASSYSGTGGGYEQYF. In nucleotides, the CDR3 is TGTGCCAGCAGTTACTCGGGGACAGGGGGCGGATACGAGCAGTACTTC.

This clone was detected only a few times. The rearrangement joins TRBV7-9 to TRBJ2-5; no clear D. The CDR3 runs 13 residues. The V end lost 2 bases, the J end lost 10 bases, and 14 bases lay between the germline ends. Germline CDR1 reads SEHNR; CDR2 reads FQNEAQ (reference sequence). The chain's CDR3 is CASSLSTPFGQYF. CDR3 sequence (DNA): TGTGCCAGCAGCTTAAGTACTCCGTTCGGCCAGTACTTC. The variable domain in full, completed from reference TRBV7-9 and TRBJ2-5, reads DTGVSQNPRHKITKRGQNVTFRCDPISEHNRLYWYRQTLGQGPEFLTYFQNEAQLEKSRLLSDRFSAERPKGSFSTLEIQRTEQGDSAMYLCASSLSTPFGQYFGPGTRLLVL.

The chain combines TRBV30 with TRBJ2-1; the D is unclear. CDR1 and CDR2 (germline): GTSNPN, SVGIG (reference sequence). V shed 0 bases and J shed 10 bases, with 10 bases lying between them. This CDR3 region has 12 residues. CDR3 DNA: TGTGCCTGGAGTGTAAGCGCTCGCGAGCAGTTCTTC. This codes for CAWSVSAREQFF.

Notes on this clone: A junction boundary mismatches the germline segment, possibly from a read error. The same CDR3 also results from other DNA sequences found in this sample. The chain combines TRBV6-4 with TRBJ1-6; 7 bases agree with TRBD1. CDR1 MRHNA and CDR2 SNTAGT come from the germline V gene. The CDR3 totals 14 residues. The CDR3 here is CASRVTGANSPLHF. DNA of the CDR3: TGTGCCAGCAGAGTCACAGGGGCGAATTCCCCCCTCCACTTT.

This clone was observed once. The genes are TRBV30 and TRBJ2-3; the D gene is possibly TRBD1 (5 bases). Germline loops: CDR1 GTSNPN, CDR2 SVGIG (reference sequence). Trimming took 5 bases from V and 6 from J, leaving 18 bases between them. The CDR3 covers 14 residues. CDR3 nucleotides: TGTGCCTGGCGAAGGACAATAGGGTCGGATACGCAGTATTTT. Protein sequence: CAWRRTIGSDTQYF.

The CDR3, as DNA: TGTGCCCCTCAAGGGAAACTAGCTAGAGAGACCCAGTACTTC. This encodes CAPQGKLARETQYF. The chain links TRBV6-6 to TRBJ2-5, with D possibly being TRBD2 (6 bases). The CDR3 extends over 14 amino acids. Germline V lookup: CDR1 MNHNY, CDR2 SVGAGI (reference sequence). Trimming cost V 11 bases and J 4 bases, with 20 bases left between them.

This clone showed up just once. The gene calls are TRBV30 and TRBJ2-5, with 7 bases that match TRBD2. CDR3 length: 14 residues. Germline trimming cut 1 base from V and 7 bases from J; bases unmatched to any gene: 9. Germline V gives CDR1 GTSNPN, CDR2 SVGIG (reference sequence). CDR3 in amino acids: CAWSGTGRLGTQYF. The CDR3 DNA reads TGTGCCTGGAGTGGAACCGGGAGGTTAGGGACCCAGTACTTC.

The V and J genes are TRBV18 and TRBJ2-2; the match to TRBD1 covers 10 bases. Germline values: CDR1 KGHSH, CDR2 LQKENI. This CDR3 has 17 residues. The trim removed 0 bases at V and 7 bases at J, leaving 8 bases unmatched. The CDR3 bases are TGTGCCAGCTCACCACCCTCGTTGACAGGGGGCAACGGGGAGCTGTTTTTT. This translates into CASSPPSLTGGNGELFF.

This chain uses TRBV30 with TRBJ1-5; D possibly corresponds to TRBD1 (6 bases). Trimming removed 3 bases from V and 6 bases from J, with 12 bases in between. In germline, CDR1 is GTSNPN, CDR2 SVGIG (reference sequence). The CDR3 is made up of 13 amino acids. The CDR3 sequence: CAWSPGRGQPQHF. In DNA, the CDR3 is TGTGCCTGGAGCCCGGGCAGGGGTCAGCCCCAGCATTTT. The full variable domain, its missing parts supplied by reference TRBV30 and TRBJ1-5, is SQTIHQWPATLVQPVGSPLSLECTVEGTSNPNLYWYRQAAGRGLQLLFYSVGIGQISSEVPQNLSASRPQDRQFILSSKKLLLSDSGFYLCAWSPGRGQPQHFGDGTRLSIL.

The chain joins TRBV6-5 to TRBJ2-7; D is perhaps TRBD1 (5 bases). Germline V gene sequence: CDR1 MNHEY, CDR2 SVGAGI. Trimming stripped 5 bases from V and 1 base from J, with 12 bases between. This CDR3 contains 14 residues. CDR3 sequence (DNA): TGTGCCAGCAGTAGAGCAGGGCCATCCTACGAGCAGTACTTC. Residues: CASSRAGPSYEQYF.

This chain links TRBV5-1 with TRBJ1-1, with 9 nucleotides matching TRBD1. V dropped 4 bases and J dropped 1; count of bases not matched to a gene: 5. This CDR3 has 15 residues. The V gene's germline CDR1 is SGHRS and CDR2 YFSETQ. The CDR3 nucleotides read TGCGCCAGCAGCCCCCGGGACAGGGCGAACACTGAAGCTTTCTTT. The encoded protein is CASSPRDRANTEAFF. Full variable domain (outside the CDR3, taken from reference TRBV5-1 and TRBJ1-1): KAGVTQTPRYLIKTRGQQVTLSCSPISGHRSVSWYQQTPGQGLQFLFEYFSETQRNKGNFPGRFSGRQFSNSRSEMNVSTLELGDSALYLCASSPRDRANTEAFFGQGTRLTVV.

The CDR3 coding sequence is TGTGCCAGTAGTACGTCGACAGTTAATTCACCCCTCCACTTT. Its protein product is CASSTSTVNSPLHF. V is TRBV19 and J is TRBJ1-6, with a weak D call TRBD1 (5 bases). The V end was cut by 4 bases, the J end by 6 bases, with 10 bases between. Germline assignment: CDR1 LNHDA and CDR2 SQIVND (reference sequence). CDR3 length: 14 amino acids.

The V and J genes are TRBV5-1 and TRBJ2-3; D may be TRBD1 (6 bases). The germline V and J ends were trimmed by 6 bases and 3 bases, with 14 bases remaining between them. The germline V gene encodes CDR1 SGHRS and CDR2 YFSETQ. The CDR3 runs 14 residues. CDR3 nucleotides: TGCGCCAGCAATCCGACAGGTCAAACAGATACGCAGTATTTT. This gives the protein CASNPTGQTDTQYF. Full variable domain (remainder filled in from reference TRBV5-1 and TRBJ2-3): KAGVTQTPRYLIKTRGQQVTLSCSPISGHRSVSWYQQTPGQGLQFLFEYFSETQRNKGNFPGRFSGRQFSNSRSEMNVSTLELGDSALYLCASNPTGQTDTQYFGPGTRLTVL.

The chain carries TRBV18 and TRBJ1-1; D not certain. The V gene lost 6 bases and the J gene lost 7 bases, with 15 bases spanning the gap. The germline V gene has CDR1 KGHSH and CDR2 LQKENI. CDR3 length: 13 amino acids. The CDR3: CASSTDNGSEAFF. The DNA of the CDR3 is TGTGCCAGCTCCACCGACAACGGCAGTGAAGCTTTCTTT.

About this clone: An end of the junction differs from the germline gene, which may be a read error. The chain recombines TRBV5-8 with TRBJ2-7; no definite D call. The germline gives CDR1 SGHTS, CDR2 YDEGEE. There are 12 residues in the CDR3. DNA for the CDR3: TGTGCCAGCGATGGTGACTCCTACAAGCAGTACTTC. It codes for CASDGDSYKQYF.

The chain links TRBV30 to TRBJ2-2, with D tentatively TRBD1 (5 bases). V lost 2 bases and J 6 bases, leaving 7 bases between the germline ends. The germline V gene has CDR1 GTSNPN and CDR2 SVGIG (reference sequence). The CDR3 runs 12 residues. This CDR3 is CAWSRGPGELFF. The CDR3 DNA is TGTGCCTGGAGTAGGGGCCCCGGGGAGCTGTTTTTT. Looking up the rest from reference TRBV30 and TRBJ2-2 gives the full variable domain: SQTIHQWPATLVQPVGSPLSLECTVEGTSNPNLYWYRQAAGRGLQLLFYSVGIGQISSEVPQNLSASRPQDRQFILSSKKLLLSDSGFYLCAWSRGPGELFFGEGSRLTVL.

The chain joins TRBV5-6 to TRBJ2-1; 8 bases align to TRBD1. The CDR3 has 16 amino acids. CDR1 and CDR2 (germline): SGHDT, YYEEEE. V gave up 2 bases and J gave up 12 bases; unmatched junction bases: 16. CDR3 residues: CASSFGRRQGAFRQFF. DNA of the CDR3: TGTGCCAGCAGCTTTGGCAGACGCCAGGGGGCATTTAGGCAGTTCTTC.

This clone occurred once. The gene calls are TRBV7-2 and TRBJ2-7; TRBD2 aligns across 8 bases. Germline trimming cut 4 bases from V and 0 bases from J; bases unmatched to any gene: 11. CDR3 size: 17 residues. Germline V gene sequence: CDR1 SGHTA, CDR2 FQGNSA. The CDR3 DNA sequence: TGTGCCAGCAGCTCGAGCCTGGGACTAGTTGGCTCCTACGAGCAGTACTTC. As protein: CASSSSLGLVGSYEQYF.